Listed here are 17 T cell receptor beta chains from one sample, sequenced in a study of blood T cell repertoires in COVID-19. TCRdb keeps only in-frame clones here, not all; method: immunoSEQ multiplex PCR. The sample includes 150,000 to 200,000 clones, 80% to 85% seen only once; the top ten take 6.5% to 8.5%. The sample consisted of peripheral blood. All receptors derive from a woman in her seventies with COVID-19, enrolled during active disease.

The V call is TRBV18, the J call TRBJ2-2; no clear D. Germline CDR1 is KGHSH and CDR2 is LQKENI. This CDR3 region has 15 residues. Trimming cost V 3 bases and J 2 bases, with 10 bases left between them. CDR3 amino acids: CASSPWQPNTGELFF. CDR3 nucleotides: TGTGCCAGCTCACCCTGGCAACCAAACACCGGGGAGCTGTTTTTT.

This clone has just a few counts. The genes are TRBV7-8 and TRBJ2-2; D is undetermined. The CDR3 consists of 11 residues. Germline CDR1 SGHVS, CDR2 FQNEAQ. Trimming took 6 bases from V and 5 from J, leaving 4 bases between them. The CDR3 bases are TGTGCCAGCAGATCGACCGGGGAGCTGTTTTTT. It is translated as CASRSTGELFF.

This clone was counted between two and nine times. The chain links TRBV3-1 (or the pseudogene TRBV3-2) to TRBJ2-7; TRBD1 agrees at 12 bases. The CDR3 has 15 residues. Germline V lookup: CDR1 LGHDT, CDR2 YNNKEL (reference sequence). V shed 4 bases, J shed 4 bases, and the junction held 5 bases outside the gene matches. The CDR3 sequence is CASSRGDRGRYEQYF. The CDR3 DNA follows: TGTGCCAGCAGCCGTGGGGACAGGGGGCGGTACGAGCAGTACTTC.

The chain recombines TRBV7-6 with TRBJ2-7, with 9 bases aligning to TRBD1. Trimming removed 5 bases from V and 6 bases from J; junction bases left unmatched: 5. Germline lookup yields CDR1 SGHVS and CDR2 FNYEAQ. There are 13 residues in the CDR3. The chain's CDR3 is CASSLRTGVEQYF. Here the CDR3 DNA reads TGTGCCAGCAGCCTTAGGACAGGGGTCGAGCAGTACTTC.

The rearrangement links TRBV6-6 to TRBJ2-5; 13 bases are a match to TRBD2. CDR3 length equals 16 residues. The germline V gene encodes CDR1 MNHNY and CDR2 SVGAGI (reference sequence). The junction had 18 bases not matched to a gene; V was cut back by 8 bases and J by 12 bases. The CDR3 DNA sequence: TGTGCCAGCGGACTCGGGACTAGCGGGAAAAACTTACGGGAGTACTTC. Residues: CASGLGTSGKNLREYF.

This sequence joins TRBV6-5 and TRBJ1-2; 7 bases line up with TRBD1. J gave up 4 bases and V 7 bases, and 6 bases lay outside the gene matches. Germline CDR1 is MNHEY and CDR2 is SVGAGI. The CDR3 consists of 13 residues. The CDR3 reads CASIPSGGYGYTF. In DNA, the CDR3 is TGTGCCAGCATTCCTTCAGGGGGCTATGGCTACACCTTC.

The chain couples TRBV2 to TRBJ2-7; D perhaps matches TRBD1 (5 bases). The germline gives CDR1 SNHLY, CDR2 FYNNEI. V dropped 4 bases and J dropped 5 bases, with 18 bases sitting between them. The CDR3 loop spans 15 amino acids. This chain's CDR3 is CASSGRQGASHEQYF. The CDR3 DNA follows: TGTGCCAGCAGTGGTCGGCAGGGCGCTAGTCACGAGCAGTACTTC.

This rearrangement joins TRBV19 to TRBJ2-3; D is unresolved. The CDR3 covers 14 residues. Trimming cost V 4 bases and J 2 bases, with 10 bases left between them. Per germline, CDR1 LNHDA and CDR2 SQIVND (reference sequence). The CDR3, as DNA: TGTGCCAGTAGTACGAACTCAATCACAGATACGCAGTATTTT. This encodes CASSTNSITDTQYF.

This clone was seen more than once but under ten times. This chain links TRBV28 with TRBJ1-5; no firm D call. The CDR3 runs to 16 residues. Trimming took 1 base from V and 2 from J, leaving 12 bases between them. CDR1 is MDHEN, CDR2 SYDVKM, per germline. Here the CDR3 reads CASSLLAQVGNQPQHF. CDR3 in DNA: TGTGCCAGCAGTTTATTGGCCCAGGTAGGCAATCAGCCCCAGCATTTT.

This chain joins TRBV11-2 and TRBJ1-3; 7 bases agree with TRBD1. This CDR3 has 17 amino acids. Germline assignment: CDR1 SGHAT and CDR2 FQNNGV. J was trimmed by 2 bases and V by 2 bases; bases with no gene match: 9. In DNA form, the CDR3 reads TGTGCCAGCAGCTTAAGACAGGGAGTAGTCGCTGGAAACACCATATATTTT. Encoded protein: CASSLRQGVVAGNTIYF.

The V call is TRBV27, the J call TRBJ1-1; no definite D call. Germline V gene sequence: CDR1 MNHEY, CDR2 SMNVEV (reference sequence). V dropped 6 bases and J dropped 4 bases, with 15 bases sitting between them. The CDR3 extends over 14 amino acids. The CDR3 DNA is TGTGCCAGCAGAAGAAATGGGGAGGGCACTGAAGCTTTCTTT. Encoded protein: CASRRNGEGTEAFF.

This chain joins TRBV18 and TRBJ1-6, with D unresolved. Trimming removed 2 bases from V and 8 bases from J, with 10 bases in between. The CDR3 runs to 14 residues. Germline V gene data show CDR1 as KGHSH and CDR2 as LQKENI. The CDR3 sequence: CASSPGSRDSPLHF. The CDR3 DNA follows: TGTGCCAGCTCACCAGGATCGCGGGATTCACCCCTCCACTTT.

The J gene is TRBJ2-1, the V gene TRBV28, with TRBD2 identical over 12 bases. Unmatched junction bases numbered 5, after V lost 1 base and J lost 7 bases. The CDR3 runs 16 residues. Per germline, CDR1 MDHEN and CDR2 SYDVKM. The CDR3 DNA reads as TGTGCCAGCAGTTTATTGGTACTAGCGGGAGGTAATGAGCAGTTCTTC. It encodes CASSLLVLAGGNEQFF.

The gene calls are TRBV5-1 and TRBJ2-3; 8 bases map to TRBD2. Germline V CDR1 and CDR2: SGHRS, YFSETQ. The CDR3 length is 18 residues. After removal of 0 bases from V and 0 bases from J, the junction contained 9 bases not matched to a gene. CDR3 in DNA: TGCGCCAGCAGCTTGGGGCTAGCGGGCGACGCCAGCACAGATACGCAGTATTTT. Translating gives CASSLGLAGDASTDTQYF. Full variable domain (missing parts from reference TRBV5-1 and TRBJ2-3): KAGVTQTPRYLIKTRGQQVTLSCSPISGHRSVSWYQQTPGQGLQFLFEYFSETQRNKGNFPGRFSGRQFSNSRSEMNVSTLELGDSALYLCASSLGLAGDASTDTQYFGPGTRLTVL.

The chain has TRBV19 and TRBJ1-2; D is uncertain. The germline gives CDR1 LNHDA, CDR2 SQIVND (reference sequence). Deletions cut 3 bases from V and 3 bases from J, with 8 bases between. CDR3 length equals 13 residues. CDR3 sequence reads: CASSIRTHYGYTF. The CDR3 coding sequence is TGTGCCAGTAGTATTAGAACCCACTATGGCTACACCTTC.

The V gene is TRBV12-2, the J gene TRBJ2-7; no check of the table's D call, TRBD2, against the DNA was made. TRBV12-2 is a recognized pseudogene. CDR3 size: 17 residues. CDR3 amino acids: CASRLPGRKRGPHEQYF. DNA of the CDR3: TGTGCAAGTCGCCTCCCGGGGAGAAAGCGGGGCCCCCACGAGCAGTACTTC.

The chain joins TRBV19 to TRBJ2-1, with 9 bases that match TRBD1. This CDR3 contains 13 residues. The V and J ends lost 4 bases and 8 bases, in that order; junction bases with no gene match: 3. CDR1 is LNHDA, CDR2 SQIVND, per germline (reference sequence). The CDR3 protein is CASSTGQGHEQFF. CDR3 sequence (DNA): TGTGCCAGTAGTACCGGACAGGGGCATGAGCAGTTCTTC.